This T cell receptor beta chain was obtained from a study of blood T cell repertoires in COVID-19. Overall study context: Acute and convalescent COVID-19 samples came from the United States, Italy and Spain. T cells, B-cell-depleted T cells, or PBMCs supplied cDNA or gDNA.

Between the trimmed V and J ends, which lost 1 base and 4 bases, there was a span of 7 bases. This CDR3 region has 13 residues. Germline loops: CDR1 SGHDN, CDR2 FVKESK. In the study's own analysis: Researchers report that nucleated cell counts were estimated from reference gene primer amplification. Produced via immunoSEQ multiplex PCR; TCRdb's table is partial and in-frame only. Clone size and V and J calls were adopted from that table, with D and trimming inferred from the DNA. The data contain roughly 95,000 clones, 82% of them singletons. The sample taken for sequencing was peripheral blood. The receptor comes from a man older than 75 with acute or convalescent COVID-19. The chain employs TRBV14 and TRBJ2-5; maybe TRBD1 (5 bases). The CDR3 nucleotides read TGTGCCAGCAGCCAAGGGGGCCGAGAGACCCAGTACTTC. Encoded protein: CASSQGGRETQYF.